This T cell receptor (beta chain) is drawn from a study of blood T cell repertoires in COVID-19. Whole-study context: The samples span acute and convalescent COVID-19 from the United States, Italy and Spain.

Authors' processing steps: The authors estimated nucleated cell counts from reference gene primer amplification. Here immunoSEQ multiplex PCR was the method, and the copy in TCRdb shows in-frame clones only, minus some. V and J calls and clone size are those listed in that table; D and trimming were worked out from the DNA. Among a few hundred thousand clones listed, around nine tenths were seen once. Trimming removed 3 bases from V and 5 bases from J; junction bases left unmatched: 6. Germline V CDR1 and CDR2: SGHVS, FQNEAQ. This CDR3 has 14 residues. This clone was seen more than once but under ten times.

This rearrangement joins TRBV7-8 to TRBJ2-7; TRBD1 matches at 8 bases. The origin of this receptor is a man aged 40-55 years who had recovered from COVID-19. Sequencing used peripheral blood. In DNA, the CDR3 is TGTGCCAGCAGCTTCGGACAGGGAATCCACGAGCAGTACTTC. Its translation: CASSFGQGIHEQYF.